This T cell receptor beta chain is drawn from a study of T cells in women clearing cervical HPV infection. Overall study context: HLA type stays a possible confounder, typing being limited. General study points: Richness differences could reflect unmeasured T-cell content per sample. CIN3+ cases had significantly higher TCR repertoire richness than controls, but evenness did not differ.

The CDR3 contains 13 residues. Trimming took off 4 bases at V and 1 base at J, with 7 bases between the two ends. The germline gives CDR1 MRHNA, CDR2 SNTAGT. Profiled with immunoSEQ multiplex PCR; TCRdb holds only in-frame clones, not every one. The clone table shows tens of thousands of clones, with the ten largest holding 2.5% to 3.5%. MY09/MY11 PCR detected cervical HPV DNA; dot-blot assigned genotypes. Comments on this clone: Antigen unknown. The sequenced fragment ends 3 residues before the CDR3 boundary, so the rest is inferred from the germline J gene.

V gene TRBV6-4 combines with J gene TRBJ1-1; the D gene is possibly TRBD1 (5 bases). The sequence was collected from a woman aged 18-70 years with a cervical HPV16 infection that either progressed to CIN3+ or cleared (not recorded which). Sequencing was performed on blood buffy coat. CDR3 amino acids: CASSVGENTEAFF. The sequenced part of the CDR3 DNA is TGTGCCAGCAGTGTAGGGGAGAACACTGAA.